Included here is one T cell receptor beta chain sequence, with context. The antigen is not known. V shed 4 bases, J shed 4 bases, and the junction held 9 bases outside the gene matches. This CDR3 spans 16 amino acids. Germline values: CDR1 SGHVS, CDR2 FNYEAQ. Authors' analysis steps: Sequence data from immunoSEQ were junction-only and lacked quality scores; consequently, filtering differed. The table came from immunoSEQ multiplex PCR; TCRdb's copy has only in-frame clones and leaves some out. D and trimming were read from the DNA, whereas the V and J calls and clone size are those reported in that table. The profile shows 750,000 to 1,000,000 clones, almost 95% of them singletons. The data are from a study of shared clonotypes between healthy human individuals. Study-wide findings and caveats: Clonotypes which were not shared had lower generation probabilities than clonotypes that all four donors shared.

Naive CD8 populations comprised CD45RO-negative cells positively selected for CCR7, excluding terminally differentiated effector memory CD45RA+ cells. All participating donors were Caucasian adults from Nashville, Tennessee. The chain employs TRBV7-6 and TRBJ2-3; 9 nucleotides line up with TRBD2. The sample was naive CD8+ T cells sorted from blood. The source is a man aged 25-45 years in good health. This chain's CDR3 is CASSYPSAGGPDTQYF. CDR3 coding DNA: TGTGCCAGCAGCTACCCTTCGGCGGGAGGGCCAGATACGCAGTATTTT.